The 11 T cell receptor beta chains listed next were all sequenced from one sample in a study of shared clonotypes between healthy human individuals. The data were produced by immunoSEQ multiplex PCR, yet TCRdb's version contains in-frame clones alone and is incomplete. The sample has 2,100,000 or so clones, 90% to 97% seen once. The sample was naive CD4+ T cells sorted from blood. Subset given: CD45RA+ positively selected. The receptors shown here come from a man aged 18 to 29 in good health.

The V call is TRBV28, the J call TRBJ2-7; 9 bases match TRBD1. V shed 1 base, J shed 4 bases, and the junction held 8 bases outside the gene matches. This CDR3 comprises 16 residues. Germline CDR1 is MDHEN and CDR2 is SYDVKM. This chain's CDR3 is CASSLSRTGGRYEQYF. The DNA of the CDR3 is TGTGCCAGCAGTTTATCCCGTACAGGGGGCAGGTACGAGCAGTACTTC.

This CDR3 reads CASSSGQGAQNSPLHF. DNA for the CDR3: TGCGCCAGCAGCTCAGGACAGGGGGCGCAGAATTCACCCCTCCACTTT. The genes are TRBV5-1 and TRBJ1-6; 11 bases are a match to TRBD1. Germline loops: CDR1 SGHRS, CDR2 YFSETQ. The CDR3 contains 16 residues. J was trimmed by 7 bases and V by 3 bases; bases with no gene match: 6.

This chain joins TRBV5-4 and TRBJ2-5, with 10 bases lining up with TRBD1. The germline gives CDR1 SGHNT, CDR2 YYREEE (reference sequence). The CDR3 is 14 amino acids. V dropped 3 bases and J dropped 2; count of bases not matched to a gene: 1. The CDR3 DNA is TGTGCCAGCAGCTCGGACAGGGGGCAAGAGACCCAGTACTTC. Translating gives CASSSDRGQETQYF.

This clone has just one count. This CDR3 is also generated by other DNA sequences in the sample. CDR3 in amino acids: CASSVAQTETQYF. CDR3 DNA sequence: TGTGCCAGCAGCGTTGCGCAAACGGAGACCCAGTACTTC. The J gene is TRBJ2-5, the V gene TRBV9; D gene ambiguous. The V and J ends lost 2 bases and 5 bases respectively, with 10 bases between them. Germline-derived CDR1 and CDR2 are SGDLS and YYNGEE. The CDR3 runs 13 residues.

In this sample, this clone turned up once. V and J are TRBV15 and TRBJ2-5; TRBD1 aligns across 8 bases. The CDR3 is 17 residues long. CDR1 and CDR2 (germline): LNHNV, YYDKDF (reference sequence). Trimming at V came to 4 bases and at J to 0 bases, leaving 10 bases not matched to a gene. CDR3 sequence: CATSTFRQGSNQETQYF. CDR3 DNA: TGTGCCACCAGCACCTTTAGACAGGGGAGTAACCAAGAGACCCAGTACTTC. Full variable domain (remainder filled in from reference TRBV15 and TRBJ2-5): DAMVIQNPRYQVTQFGKPVTLSCSQTLNHNVMYWYQQKSSQAPKLLFHYYDKDFNNEADTPDNFQSRRPNTSFCFLDIRSPGLGDTAMYLCATSTFRQGSNQETQYFGPGTRLLVL.

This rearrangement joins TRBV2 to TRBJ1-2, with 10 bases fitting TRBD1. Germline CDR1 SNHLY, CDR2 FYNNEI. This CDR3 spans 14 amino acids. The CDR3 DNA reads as TGTGCGGGAGTTCCGGGACAGGGGCCCTATGGCTACACCTTC. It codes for CAGVPGQGPYGYTF. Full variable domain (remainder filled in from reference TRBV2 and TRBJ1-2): EPEVTQTPSHQVTQMGQEVILRCVPISNHLYFYWYRQILGQKVEFLVSFYNNEISEKSEIFDDQFSVERPDGSNFTLKIRSTKLEDSAMYFCAGVPGQGPYGYTFGSGTRLTVV.

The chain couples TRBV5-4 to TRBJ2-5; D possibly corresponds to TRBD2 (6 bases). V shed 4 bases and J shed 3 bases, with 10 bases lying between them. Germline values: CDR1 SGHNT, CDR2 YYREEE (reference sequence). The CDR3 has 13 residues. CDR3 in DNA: TGTGCCAGCAGCGGGAGGAGTGAAGAGACCCAGTACTTC. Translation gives CASSGRSEETQYF. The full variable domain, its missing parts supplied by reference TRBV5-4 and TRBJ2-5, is ETGVTQSPTHLIKTRGQQVTLRCSSQSGHNTVSWYQQALGQGPQFIFQYYREEENGRGNFPPRFSGLQFPNYSSELNVNALELDDSALYLCASSGRSEETQYFGPGTRLLVL.

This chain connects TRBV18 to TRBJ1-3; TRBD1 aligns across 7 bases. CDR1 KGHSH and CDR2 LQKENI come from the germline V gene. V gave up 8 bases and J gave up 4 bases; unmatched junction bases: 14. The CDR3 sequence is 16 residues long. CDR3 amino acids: CASTGGTAIVGNTIYF. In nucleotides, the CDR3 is TGTGCCAGCACCGGGGGGACAGCCATCGTCGGAAACACCATATATTTT.

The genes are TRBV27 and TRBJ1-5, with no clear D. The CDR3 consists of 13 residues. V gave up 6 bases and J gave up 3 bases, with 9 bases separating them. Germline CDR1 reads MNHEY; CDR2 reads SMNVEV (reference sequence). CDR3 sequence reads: CASRPDLNQPQHF. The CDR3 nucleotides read TGTGCCAGCAGGCCGGATCTCAATCAGCCCCAGCATTTT.

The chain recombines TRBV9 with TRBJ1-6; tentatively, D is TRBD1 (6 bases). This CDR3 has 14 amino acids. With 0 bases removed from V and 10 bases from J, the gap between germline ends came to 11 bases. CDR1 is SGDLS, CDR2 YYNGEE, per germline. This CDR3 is CASSVGTVGSPLHF. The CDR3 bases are TGTGCCAGCAGCGTAGGGACAGTTGGGTCACCCCTCCACTTT.

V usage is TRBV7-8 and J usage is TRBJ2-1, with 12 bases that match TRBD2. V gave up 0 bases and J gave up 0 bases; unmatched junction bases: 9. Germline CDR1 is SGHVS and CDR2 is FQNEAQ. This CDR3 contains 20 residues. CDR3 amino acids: CASSLAWRLAGDSSYNEQFF. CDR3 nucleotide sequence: TGTGCCAGCAGCTTAGCGTGGAGACTAGCGGGAGACAGCTCCTACAATGAGCAGTTCTTC. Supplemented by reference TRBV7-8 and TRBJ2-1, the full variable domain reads GAGVSQSPRYKVAKRGQDVALRCDPISGHVSLFWYQQALGQGPEFLTYFQNEAQLDKSGLPSDRFFAERPEGSVSTLKIQRTQQEDSAVYLCASSLAWRLAGDSSYNEQFFGPGTRLTVL.